The 18 T cell receptor beta chains below all came from one sample that was sequenced in a study of cytomegalovirus exposure and HLA in healthy donors (dated by TCRdb to about 2017). Library generation was performed with the immunoSEQ multiplex PCR assay. For the multiplex PCR, a mixture combining 60 forward primers for TCR Vbeta segments and 13 reverse primers for TCR Jbeta segments was used. This is the immuneACCESS table as TCRdb keeps it, with only in-frame sequences that have V and J called. A part of the clones is gone; compared with another copy, unresolved V genes explain less than half, and the rest is unexplained. The sample includes roughly 180,000 clones, with around 80% observed a single time. Of the sample, about 2% is held by the ten largest clones. Material for sequencing was PBMCs. These receptors were taken from a woman in her late teens or twenties in good health and CMV-seropositive.

The chain employs TRBV6-5 and TRBJ2-5; weak D call: TRBD2 (7 bases). This CDR3 has 15 amino acids. Germline CDR1 reads MNHEY; CDR2 reads SVGAGI. Trimming removed 5 bases from V and 3 bases from J, with 16 bases in between. The CDR3 DNA sequence: TGTGCCAGCAGTCGCACGCGGGGGCACGAAGAGACCCAGTACTTC. Its translation: CASSRTRGHEETQYF.

This clone appeared a few times. V usage is TRBV10-1 and J usage is TRBJ2-1; D may be TRBD2 (6 bases). The CDR3 spans 13 residues. The V end lost 3 bases, the J end lost 6 bases, and 9 bases lay between the germline ends. Per the germline V gene, CDR1 is WNHNN and CDR2 is SYGVQD (reference sequence). Here the CDR3 reads CASSDSGFNEQFF. The CDR3 DNA sequence: TGCGCCAGCAGTGATAGCGGCTTCAATGAGCAGTTCTTC.

The chain employs TRBV6-5 and TRBJ1-1, with D hard to call. This CDR3 has 14 amino acids. Germline-derived CDR1 and CDR2 are MNHEY and SVGAGI. Trimming removed 2 bases from V and 4 bases from J, with 11 bases in between. The DNA for the CDR3 is TGTGCCAGCAGTTACGACTTTTCGGGCACTGAAGCTTTCTTT. Amino acid sequence: CASSYDFSGTEAFF.

The genes are TRBV5-4 and TRBJ2-5, with D possibly being TRBD2 (6 bases). The CDR3 covers 16 residues. Germline assignment: CDR1 SGHNT and CDR2 YYREEE (reference sequence). Between the trimmed V and J ends, which lost 2 bases and 2 bases, there was a span of 16 bases. CDR3 region: CASSLRRWDSQETQYF. CDR3 in DNA: TGTGCCAGCAGCTTACGGCGGTGGGACTCACAAGAGACCCAGTACTTC.

This chain joins TRBV5-4 and TRBJ2-2; tentative D call: TRBD2 (6 bases). The V gene lost 5 bases and the J gene lost 6 bases, with 17 bases spanning the gap. The CDR3 is 15 residues long. Germline V gives CDR1 SGHNT, CDR2 YYREEE (reference sequence). CDR3 protein: CASRPGTGEPGELFF. The CDR3, as DNA: TGTGCCAGCAGACCCGGGACTGGTGAACCCGGGGAGCTGTTTTTT.

The chain employs TRBV5-1 and TRBJ2-1; TRBD2 matches at 7 bases. Germline trimming cut 3 bases from V and 6 bases from J; bases unmatched to any gene: 9. This CDR3 has 15 amino acids. The germline CDR1 and CDR2 sequences are SGHRS and YFSETQ. The CDR3 DNA follows: TGCGCCAGCAGCTCGACTAGCCTAGGTCCCAATGAGCAGTTCTTC. It specifies CASSSTSLGPNEQFF.

The count of this clone is one. The chain uses TRBV5-1 and TRBJ2-7; possibly TRBD2 for D (6 bases). Deletions cut 4 bases from V and 3 bases from J, with 14 bases between. Germline V gene sequence: CDR1 SGHRS, CDR2 YFSETQ. The CDR3 covers 14 residues. Written as DNA, the CDR3 is TGCGCCAGCAGCCCCGGCGGGAACGGCTACGAGCAGTACTTC. Translated, it gives CASSPGGNGYEQYF.

V is TRBV19 and J is TRBJ2-5; 7 positions agree with TRBD1. Gene TRBJ2-7 matches the end of the DNA better, so the J call may be wrong. Germline V CDR1 and CDR2: LNHDA, SQIVND (reference sequence). The CDR3 spans 16 residues. CDR3 bases: TGTGCCAGTAGTATACAAGGGACAGTTTATGCCTACGAGCAGTACTTC. It translates to CASSIQGTVYAYEQYF.

V is TRBV11-2 and J is TRBJ2-3; D perhaps matches TRBD2 (5 bases). This CDR3 has 16 residues. Germline V gene sequence: CDR1 SGHAT, CDR2 FQNNGV. V was pared by 5 bases and J by 1 base, with 16 bases between. The CDR3 sequence is CASSRSGGYGTDTQYF. Here the CDR3 DNA reads TGTGCCAGCAGCCGTTCCGGCGGGTACGGCACAGATACGCAGTATTTT. Together with reference TRBV11-2 and TRBJ2-3, the CDR3 gives the full variable domain: EAGVAQSPRYKIIEKRQSVAFWCNPISGHATLYWYQQILGQGPKLLIQFQNNGVVDDSQLPKDRFSAERLKGVDSTLKIQPAKLEDSAVYLCASSRSGGYGTDTQYFGPGTRLTVL.

This clone appeared a single time. This chain connects TRBV15 to TRBJ2-3; 11 nucleotides match TRBD2. Germline CDR1 LNHNV, CDR2 YYDKDF (reference sequence). This CDR3 has 17 amino acids. Trimming removed 0 bases from V and 4 bases from J; junction bases left unmatched: 6. CDR3 nucleotide sequence: TGTGCCACCAGCAGAGAATTTCTAGCGGGGGGAGCAGATACGCAGTATTTT. It specifies CATSREFLAGGADTQYF.

This clone was seen once. The rearrangement uses TRBV18 and TRBJ1-1, with a weak D call TRBD1 (6 bases). The CDR3 has 15 amino acids. Trimming took 3 bases from V and 7 from J, leaving 18 bases between them. Germline assignment: CDR1 KGHSH and CDR2 LQKENI. The CDR3 DNA follows: TGTGCCAGCTCACCGGTCGAACAGGGCCGGGGTGAAGCTTTCTTT. Translation gives CASSPVEQGRGEAFF.

V gene TRBV29-1 combines with J gene TRBJ1-1; TRBD1 might be the D (5 bases). In germline, CDR1 is SQVTM, CDR2 ANQGSEA. The length of the CDR3 is 15 residues. V lost 4 bases and J 0 bases, leaving 15 bases between the germline ends. CDR3 loop: CSVVEGVGLNTEAFF. The CDR3, as DNA: TGCAGCGTTGTCGAAGGGGTTGGGCTGAACACTGAAGCTTTCTTT.

This clone has more than one count but fewer than ten. For the CDR3, the DNA is TGTGCCAGCAGTTACCTGACAGGCCTCTCTGGAAACACCATATATTTT. The encoded protein is CASSYLTGLSGNTIYF. This sequence joins TRBV6-5 and TRBJ1-3, with D tentatively TRBD1 (6 bases). The CDR3 is 16 amino acids. Between the trimmed V and J ends, which lost 2 bases and 0 bases, there was a span of 11 bases. The germline CDR1 and CDR2 sequences are MNHEY and SVGAGI.

This clone was counted a few times. The gene calls are TRBV18 and TRBJ2-3; 7 bases are a match to TRBD2. The CDR3 sequence is 16 residues long. Germline V gives CDR1 KGHSH, CDR2 LQKENI. The V gene end was trimmed by 5 bases and the J gene end by 0 bases; junction bases not matched to a gene: 8. CDR3 amino acids: CASSNTAGSSTDTQYF. The CDR3 region has the DNA TGTGCCAGCTCAAACACAGCGGGGTCTAGCACAGATACGCAGTATTTT.

The J gene is TRBJ2-5, the V gene TRBV4-3, with TRBD1 matching 11 bases. This CDR3 comprises 16 residues. Germline CDR1 reads LGHNA; CDR2 reads YSLEER. Trimming took 4 bases from V and 5 from J; bases not matched to a gene: 9. For the CDR3, the DNA is TGCGCCAGCAGCCCCGGGGACAGGGGGGAAGGGGAGACCCAGTACTTC. Residues: CASSPGDRGEGETQYF.

V and J are TRBV5-1 and TRBJ2-5, with 13 bases fitting TRBD2. The germline CDR1 and CDR2 sequences are SGHRS and YFSETQ. The ends lost 2 bases at V and 5 bases at J; junction bases unmatched: 12. This CDR3 spans 18 amino acids. CDR3 sequence: CASSFGTSGVTWRETQYF. The CDR3 DNA is TGCGCCAGCAGCTTCGGGACTAGCGGGGTGACTTGGCGGGAGACCCAGTACTTC.

The chain is built from TRBV4-2 and TRBJ2-5; D is possibly TRBD1 (6 bases). The CDR3 spans 14 residues. Trimming pared 4 bases from V and 5 bases from J, leaving 14 bases between. Germline values: CDR1 LGHNA, CDR2 YNFKEQ. The CDR3 region is CASSRTGSEETQYF. The CDR3 nucleotides are TGTGCCAGCAGCCGAACAGGGTCCGAGGAGACCCAGTACTTC.

CDR3 sequence reads: CASSLEGAPSNQPQHF. The CDR3 nucleotides read TGTGCCAGCAGCTTGGAAGGGGCGCCCAGCAATCAGCCCCAGCATTTT. This chain joins TRBV5-8 and TRBJ1-5, with D perhaps TRBD1 (5 bases). Trimming stripped 0 bases from V and 1 base from J, with 11 bases between. This CDR3 comprises 16 residues. Germline V gene sequence: CDR1 SGHTS, CDR2 YDEGEE.